The clone carrying this TCR beta chain is a singleton in its sample. Antigen unknown. The data were produced by immunoSEQ multiplex PCR, yet TCRdb's version contains in-frame clones alone and is incomplete. The sample holds under 400,000 clones, approximately 88% seen once. The CDR3 consists of 18 residues. Germline V gene sequence: CDR1 LNHNV, CDR2 YYDKDF (reference sequence). V lost 0 bases, J lost 2 bases, and 16 bases lay in between. This record comes from a study of cytomegalovirus exposure and HLA in healthy donors. Overall study results and limits: Reportedly, cytomegalovirus status was diagnosed with high sensitivity and specificity.

Input material: PBMCs. V gene TRBV15 combines with J gene TRBJ2-2; D is possibly TRBD1 (5 bases). The receptor was derived from a man aged 30 to 45 in good health and CMV-seronegative. Here the CDR3 DNA reads TGTGCCACCAGCAGAGAGGGCAACAGGCCTATTAACACCGGGGAGCTGTTTTTT. Protein sequence: CATSREGNRPINTGELFF.